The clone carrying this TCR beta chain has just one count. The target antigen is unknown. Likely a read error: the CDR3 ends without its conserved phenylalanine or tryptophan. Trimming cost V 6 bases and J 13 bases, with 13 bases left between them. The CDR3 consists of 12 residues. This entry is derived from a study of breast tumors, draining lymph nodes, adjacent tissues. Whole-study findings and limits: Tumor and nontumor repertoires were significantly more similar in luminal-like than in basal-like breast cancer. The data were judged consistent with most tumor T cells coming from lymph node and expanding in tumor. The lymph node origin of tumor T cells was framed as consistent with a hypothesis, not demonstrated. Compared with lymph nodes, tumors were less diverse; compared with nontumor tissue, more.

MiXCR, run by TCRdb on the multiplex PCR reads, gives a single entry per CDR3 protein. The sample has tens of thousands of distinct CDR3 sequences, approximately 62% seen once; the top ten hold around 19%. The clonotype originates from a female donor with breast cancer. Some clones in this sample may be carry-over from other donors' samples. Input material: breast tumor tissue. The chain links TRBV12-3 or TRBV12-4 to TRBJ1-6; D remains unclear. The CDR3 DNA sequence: TGTGCCAGCAGCAGAGAAAGTTGGCCCCTCCACTCT. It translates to CASSRESWPLHS.